This is a list of T cell receptor beta chains from one sample in a study of monozygotic twins with inflammatory bowel disease. Each CDR3 protein gets one entry in TCRdb, which reprocessed the 5' RACE reads and gives no DNA. Its table lists more than 350,000 distinct CDR3 sequences. The sample taken for sequencing was blood. The origin of the receptors is a human donor with ulcerative colitis or Crohn's disease, or a healthy co-twin of an affected twin (not recorded which). CDR3s include the opening cysteine and the closing phenylalanine or tryptophan. The order of the fields is V gene, J gene, CDR3 protein.

>TRBV5-4|TRBJ2-6
CASSDMGVSSSGANVLTF
>TRBV12-3/TRBV12-4|TRBJ2-2
CASSSQTGELFF
>TRBV6-2/TRBV6-3|TRBJ1-5
CASSSVYSNQPQHF
>TRBV5-4|TRBJ2-7
CASTPSGGRNEQYF
>TRBV5-1|TRBJ2-2
CASSTTSVYARELFF
>TRBV7-8|TRBJ2-1
CASSLARHEQFF
>TRBV12-3/TRBV12-4|TRBJ2-1
CAPQRRGSFGRDNEQFF
>TRBV6-2/TRBV6-3|TRBJ2-5
CASSYKGELTQYF
>TRBV20-1|TRBJ2-7
CSARGSSRYEQYF
>TRBV4-2|TRBJ2-1
CASSQNNGNEQFF
>TRBV4-1|TRBJ1-4
CASSQDAGQGATNEKLFF
>TRBV19|TRBJ2-1
CASSLRGSSGGIKYNEQFF
>TRBV5-1|TRBJ2-5
CASYRGAPGETQYF
>TRBV7-6|TRBJ2-1
CASSLVDGIYNEQFF
>TRBV2|TRBJ2-2
CASSEALLGSPWTGELFF
>TRBV7-3|TRBJ2-3
CASSDRGPDTQYF
>TRBV6-1|TRBJ2-1
CASSQSRPGLAHNEQFF
>TRBV3-1|TRBJ2-6
CASSQAGGSSGANVLTF
>TRBV7-3|TRBJ2-7
CASLTGGDRTYEQYF
>TRBV2|TRBJ2-1
CASPQGPNSYNEQFF
>TRBV6-1|TRBJ1-1
CASSERTGNTEAFF
>TRBV5-1|TRBJ1-1
CASSPWDSQDTEAFF
>TRBV4-1|TRBJ1-2
CASSLDREISYGYTF
>TRBV28|TRBJ2-4
CASSVGQGAKNIQYF
>TRBV7-2|TRBJ2-5
CASSLQPGVGEETQYF
>TRBV10-3|TRBJ2-1
CAISESGAANEQFF
>TRBV6-1|TRBJ1-5
CASSKGVRNQPQHF
>TRBV4-2|TRBJ1-2
CASSQTGQANYGYTF
>TRBV2|TRBJ1-2
CASSAENYGYTF
>TRBV5-8|TRBJ2-7
CASSTESYLSYEQYF
>TRBV11-2|TRBJ2-1
CASSSTSGSWNEQFF
>TRBV5-4|TRBJ2-3
CASSLEQGTLPHFTDTQYF
>TRBV29-1|TRBJ2-1
CSVEGLAEDNEQFF
>TRBV27|TRBJ1-1
CASSSPVSSHEAFF
>TRBV14|TRBJ2-3
CASSQGTVTDTQYF
>TRBV11-1|TRBJ2-1
CASSSRTFTYNEQFF
>TRBV7-2|TRBJ1-2
CASSLVRASYGYTF
>TRBV20-1|TRBJ2-3
CSATERGLAALDTQYF
>TRBV18|TRBJ2-7
CASSRRQGKGYEQYF
>TRBV5-6|TRBJ2-3
CASSLKGPDTQYF